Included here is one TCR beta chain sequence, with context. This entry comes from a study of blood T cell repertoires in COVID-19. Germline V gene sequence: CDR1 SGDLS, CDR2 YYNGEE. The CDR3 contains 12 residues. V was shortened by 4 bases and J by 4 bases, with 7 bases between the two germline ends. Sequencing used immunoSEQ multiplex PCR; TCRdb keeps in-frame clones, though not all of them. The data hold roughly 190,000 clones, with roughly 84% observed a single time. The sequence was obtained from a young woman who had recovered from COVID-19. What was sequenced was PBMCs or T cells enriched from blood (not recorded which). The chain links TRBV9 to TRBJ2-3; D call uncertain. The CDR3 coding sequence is TGTGCCAGCAGCCCTGAGTCAGATACGCAGTATTTT. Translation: CASSPESDTQYF.